A selection of T cell receptor beta chains follows, all from one sample in a study of blood T cell repertoires in COVID-19. The data were produced by immunoSEQ multiplex PCR, yet TCRdb's version contains in-frame clones alone and is incomplete. The repertoire consists of approximately 350,000 clones, with roughly 87% occurring once and the leading ten covering 3%. Sequenced material: PBMCs or T cells enriched from blood (not recorded which). Receptors originate from a woman in her thirties who had recovered from COVID-19. The CDR3 runs from the conserved cysteine through the conserved F or W. Each record gives: V gene, D gene, clone size, J gene, CDR3 protein. A D gene is named only where the DNA matches it firmly. Clone size is not always given. Where it is, it says once, few, many or a class for expanded clones.

V gene: TRBV13
D gene: NA
clone size: NA
J gene: TRBJ2-7
CDR3 protein: CASSLRGPEQYF

V gene: TRBV5-1
D gene: NA
clone size: NA
J gene: TRBJ2-1
CDR3 protein: CASSLATGVINEQFF

V gene: TRBV5-1
D gene: TRBD2
clone size: NA
J gene: TRBJ2-2
CDR3 protein: CASSYPSGNTGELFF

V gene: TRBV14
D gene: NA
clone size: NA
J gene: TRBJ1-2
CDR3 protein: CASSLRVGDGYTF

V gene: TRBV18
D gene: TRBD1
clone size: NA
J gene: TRBJ2-1
CDR3 protein: CASSEDRDSYNEQFF

V gene: TRBV5-6
D gene: NA
clone size: once
J gene: TRBJ2-7
CDR3 protein: CASSFTGLHEQYF

V gene: TRBV6-2/TRBV6-3
D gene: NA
clone size: NA
J gene: TRBJ1-2
CDR3 protein: CASSYRTADHYGYTF

V gene: TRBV4-1
D gene: NA
clone size: NA
J gene: TRBJ1-2
CDR3 protein: CASSSGLSLGYTF

V gene: TRBV5-1
D gene: NA
clone size: NA
J gene: TRBJ2-7
CDR3 protein: CASTLGQGGDEQYF

V gene: TRBV6-5
D gene: TRBD1
clone size: NA
J gene: TRBJ1-1
CDR3 protein: CASSTGVYAFF

V gene: TRBV14
D gene: NA
clone size: few
J gene: TRBJ1-1
CDR3 protein: CASSLSRGNTEAFF

V gene: TRBV15
D gene: NA
clone size: NA
J gene: TRBJ2-5
CDR3 protein: CATSRDPRWAETQYF

V gene: TRBV11-2
D gene: NA
clone size: NA
J gene: TRBJ1-4
CDR3 protein: CASSLDPRQAVNEKLFF

V gene: TRBV5-4
D gene: NA
clone size: NA
J gene: TRBJ2-3
CDR3 protein: CASSLSAGITDTQYF

V gene: TRBV27
D gene: NA
clone size: NA
J gene: TRBJ2-7
CDR3 protein: CASGRGYEQYF

V gene: TRBV12-3/TRBV12-4
D gene: NA
clone size: NA
J gene: TRBJ2-5
CDR3 protein: CASTPSSWETQYF

V gene: TRBV5-1
D gene: NA
clone size: NA
J gene: TRBJ2-6
CDR3 protein: CASHSPGANVLTF

V gene: TRBV7-2
D gene: NA
clone size: NA
J gene: TRBJ2-7
CDR3 protein: CASSFQYEQYF

V gene: TRBV28
D gene: TRBD2
clone size: NA
J gene: TRBJ2-1
CDR3 protein: CASSPGGTSASNEQFF

V gene: TRBV24-1
D gene: NA
clone size: NA
J gene: TRBJ2-3
CDR3 protein: CATSDFTTDTQYF

V gene: TRBV7-2
D gene: TRBD1
clone size: NA
J gene: TRBJ2-7
CDR3 protein: CASNPTGTGVGEQYF

V gene: TRBV13
D gene: TRBD1
clone size: NA
J gene: TRBJ1-6
CDR3 protein: CASSWGQYNSPLHF

V gene: TRBV30
D gene: NA
clone size: many
J gene: TRBJ1-2
CDR3 protein: CAWSTSPAASYGYTF

V gene: TRBV27
D gene: TRBD1
clone size: NA
J gene: TRBJ1-2
CDR3 protein: CASSPDRGLLGYTF

V gene: TRBV6-1
D gene: NA
clone size: NA
J gene: TRBJ1-6
CDR3 protein: CASSEFPRGLNSPLHF

V gene: TRBV13
D gene: TRBD1
clone size: NA
J gene: TRBJ1-3
CDR3 protein: CASSHRAGGFTSGNTIYF

V gene: TRBV10-3
D gene: TRBD1
clone size: NA
J gene: TRBJ2-2
CDR3 protein: CAISDQTGGFGELFF

V gene: TRBV18
D gene: NA
clone size: NA
J gene: TRBJ1-3
CDR3 protein: CASSPPTDPGNTIYF

V gene: TRBV2
D gene: TRBD1
clone size: NA
J gene: TRBJ1-2
CDR3 protein: CASKPKGQHYGYTF

V gene: TRBV29-1
D gene: NA
clone size: NA
J gene: TRBJ2-7
CDR3 protein: CSVEVGQGSEQYF

V gene: TRBV7-9
D gene: NA
clone size: NA
J gene: TRBJ1-1
CDR3 protein: CASSLGEAEAFF

V gene: TRBV18
D gene: NA
clone size: NA
J gene: TRBJ2-7
CDR3 protein: CASSPGVGDEQYF

V gene: TRBV19
D gene: TRBD1
clone size: NA
J gene: TRBJ1-5
CDR3 protein: CASTLDRAPSQPQHF

V gene: TRBV28
D gene: NA
clone size: NA
J gene: TRBJ2-2
CDR3 protein: CASSFFAGELFF

V gene: TRBV6-5
D gene: TRBD1
clone size: few
J gene: TRBJ1-2
CDR3 protein: CASSYLTGGDYGYTF

V gene: TRBV28
D gene: NA
clone size: NA
J gene: TRBJ1-2
CDR3 protein: CASRGNKSGYTF

V gene: TRBV23-1
D gene: NA
clone size: NA
J gene: TRBJ1-5
CDR3 protein: CASRVGNHNQPQHF

V gene: TRBV27
D gene: NA
clone size: NA
J gene: TRBJ1-6
CDR3 protein: CASSLSRNSPLHF

V gene: TRBV28
D gene: TRBD2
clone size: NA
J gene: TRBJ2-3
CDR3 protein: CASSFVAGGTDTQYF

V gene: TRBV5-1
D gene: NA
clone size: NA
J gene: TRBJ1-4
CDR3 protein: CASSLASGVMDTNEKLFF

V gene: TRBV4-2
D gene: TRBD2
clone size: NA
J gene: TRBJ2-1
CDR3 protein: CASSQVTSGRTNEQFF

V gene: TRBV3-1/TRBV3-2
D gene: TRBD1
clone size: NA
J gene: TRBJ1-1
CDR3 protein: CASSFTGGYTEAFF

V gene: TRBV5-1
D gene: NA
clone size: NA
J gene: TRBJ2-1
CDR3 protein: CASSLAGEWYNEQFF

V gene: TRBV2
D gene: TRBD1
clone size: NA
J gene: TRBJ2-7
CDR3 protein: CASTPNARQGAYEQYF

V gene: TRBV27
D gene: NA
clone size: NA
J gene: TRBJ2-7
CDR3 protein: CASRSKRYRLHEQYF

V gene: TRBV2
D gene: NA
clone size: NA
J gene: TRBJ1-1
CDR3 protein: CASAGAGAFF

V gene: TRBV2
D gene: NA
clone size: NA
J gene: TRBJ2-4
CDR3 protein: CASSFGLAKNIQYF

V gene: TRBV4-1
D gene: TRBD2
clone size: NA
J gene: TRBJ2-7
CDR3 protein: CASSQDEGAGVEQYF

V gene: TRBV3-1/TRBV3-2
D gene: TRBD1
clone size: NA
J gene: TRBJ2-7
CDR3 protein: CASSTGVEQYF

V gene: TRBV5-1
D gene: TRBD2
clone size: few
J gene: TRBJ2-7
CDR3 protein: CASRSGLAGGYEQYF

V gene: TRBV12-3/TRBV12-4
D gene: TRBD1
clone size: once
J gene: TRBJ1-2
CDR3 protein: CASSRQGMGGYTF

V gene: TRBV5-1
D gene: NA
clone size: NA
J gene: TRBJ2-1
CDR3 protein: CASREDSYNEQFF

V gene: TRBV19
D gene: NA
clone size: NA
J gene: TRBJ2-5
CDR3 protein: CASSIERGIGETQYF

V gene: TRBV27
D gene: NA
clone size: NA
J gene: TRBJ1-5
CDR3 protein: CASSLIPPEGLPQHF